These T cell receptor beta chains were read from a single sample in a study of T cell responses to AZD1222 COVID-19 vaccine. Generated by immunoSEQ multiplex PCR, the TCRdb table keeps only in-frame clones and is missing some. Of some 150,000 clones in the sample, about nine tenths were seen once. Sequencing used peripheral blood, obtained 28 days after the second AZD1222 dose. The receptor set was obtained from an adult who received the AZD1222 COVID-19 vaccine. Each CDR3 is given with its conserved first and last residue. The D gene is left open where the match is weak. A row's size may be missing; if present it is once, few, many or a size class.

DNA,CDR3,D,size,length,J,V
TGTGCCAGTAGTCCCAGACAGGGTTGGAGCGCTATGCATGAGCAGTTCTTC,CASSPRQGWSAMHEQFF,TRBD1,NA,17,TRBJ2-1,TRBV19
TGTGCCAATGCCGGGACTGGGGCCAACGTCCTGACTTTC,CANAGTGANVLTF,NA,NA,13,TRBJ2-6,TRBV10-3
TGTGCCAGCGTAGCGCTAGCGGGCTACAATGAGCAGTTCTTC,CASVALAGYNEQFF,TRBD2,NA,14,TRBJ2-1,TRBV11-2
TGTGCCACCAGTGATAAGTGGACTAGCGGGGGGAAAGAGACCCAGTACTTC,CATSDKWTSGGKETQYF,TRBD2,once,17,TRBJ2-5,TRBV24-1
TGTGCCAGCAGCTTAGATGGGACGGAAAATTCACCCCTCCACTTT,CASSLDGTENSPLHF,NA,NA,15,TRBJ1-6,TRBV7-9
TGTGCCACCAGTGACACGGGGGCAGGACCCGATCAGCCCCAGCATTTT,CATSDTGAGPDQPQHF,NA,NA,16,TRBJ1-5,TRBV24-1
TGTGCCATCAGTGACTCAAGGACAGGGGGCCGCAGTATCTCTGGAAACACCATATATTTT,CAISDSRTGGRSISGNTIYF,TRBD1,NA,20,TRBJ1-3,TRBV10-3
TGTGCCAGCAGCGTAGCCGCGGGCAGCCACGAGCAGTACTTC,CASSVAAGSHEQYF,NA,NA,14,TRBJ2-7,TRBV9
TGTGCCAGCAGCGTAGCGGGAGCGTTCGGGGAGCTGTTTTTT,CASSVAGAFGELFF,NA,NA,14,TRBJ2-2,TRBV9
TGCGCCAGCAGCTTGGACCCAAGCTCCTACAATGAGCAGTTCTTC,CASSLDPSSYNEQFF,NA,NA,15,TRBJ2-1,TRBV5-1
TGTGCCAGCACCGCTTTTGGCCACCAAGAGACCCAGTACTTC,CASTAFGHQETQYF,NA,NA,14,TRBJ2-5,TRBV3-1/TRBV3-2
TGTGCCAGCAGTTTAGCACTTGTCGCCAATCAGCCCCAGCATTTT,CASSLALVANQPQHF,NA,NA,15,TRBJ1-5,TRBV28
TGTGCCAGCAGTTTGCGGCGGAACCAGCAGTACTTC,CASSLRRNQQYF,NA,NA,12,TRBJ2-7,TRBV28
TGTGCCAGCAGCTCCGGGGGGGTAACCGGGGAGCTGTTTTTT,CASSSGGVTGELFF,TRBD2,NA,14,TRBJ2-2,TRBV7-8
TGTGCCAGCAGCTTGGTACGGGGTCCCAAAAACATTCAGTACTTC,CASSLVRGPKNIQYF,NA,NA,15,TRBJ2-4,TRBV5-8
TGTGCCAGCAGCTTAGGACCGGAGTCGACGCAGTATTTT,CASSLGPESTQYF,NA,once,13,TRBJ2-3,TRBV11-3
TGTGCCAGCAGCTCTCTAGCGGGAAGCTCCTACAATGAGCAGTTCTTC,CASSSLAGSSYNEQFF,TRBD2,once,16,TRBJ2-1,TRBV7-9
TGTGCCAGCGCCCCCGGGAGCAATCAGCCCCAGCATTTT,CASAPGSNQPQHF,NA,NA,13,TRBJ1-5,TRBV28
TGTGCCAGCAGCTTAGATGGGAGGTTGAGTGAAAAACTGTTTTTT,CASSLDGRLSEKLFF,NA,NA,15,TRBJ1-4,TRBV7-2
TGTGCCAGCAGTTTGACAGGGAAGGGCTATGGCTACACCTTC,CASSLTGKGYGYTF,TRBD1,NA,14,TRBJ1-2,TRBV28
TGTGCCAGCAGTTTCTGTGTATCTAGCAATCAGCCCCAGCATTTT,CASSFCVSSNQPQHF,NA,NA,15,TRBJ1-5,TRBV27
TGTGCCACCAGTGACCCTACCACTAGCGGGAGGGTCAATGAGCAGTTCTTC,CATSDPTTSGRVNEQFF,TRBD2,NA,17,TRBJ2-1,TRBV24-1
TGTGCCAGCAGCTCCCGGACTAGCGGGAGGGGCGAGCAGTACTTC,CASSSRTSGRGEQYF,TRBD2,NA,15,TRBJ2-7,TRBV5-4
TGTGCCAGCAGCCAAAACATCGGTGGAAGGAATGAGCAGTTCTTC,CASSQNIGGRNEQFF,NA,few,15,TRBJ2-1,TRBV14
TGTGCCAGCAGTTTCAGTCGGACTAGCGGGAGTAGGGATACGCAGTATTTT,CASSFSRTSGSRDTQYF,TRBD2,once,17,TRBJ2-3,TRBV28
TGTGCCAGCAGCTTAACGCAGCTTGAGCAGTTCTTC,CASSLTQLEQFF,NA,NA,12,TRBJ2-1,TRBV7-2
TGCGCCAGCAGCTTTGGACTAGCGAGTGAGCAGTTCTTC,CASSFGLASEQFF,TRBD2,NA,13,TRBJ2-1,TRBV5-1
TGTGCCAGCAGTGAAGGGGGGGCTGGGAAGTACTTC,CASSEGGAGKYF,NA,NA,12,TRBJ2-7,TRBV2
TGTGCCAGCAGCCAAGATGGGGGGATGGCTTTCTTT,CASSQDGGMAFF,NA,NA,12,TRBJ1-1,TRBV4-2
TGTGCCACCAGTGATCTACAACTAGGGCAAGAGACCCAGTACTTC,CATSDLQLGQETQYF,NA,NA,15,TRBJ2-5,TRBV24-1
TGTGCCAGCAGCTTAATGACTAGTATCCGATCAGTGAACACCGGGGAGCTGTTTTTT,CASSLMTSIRSVNTGELFF,NA,NA,19,TRBJ2-2,TRBV7-6
TGCGCCAGCAGCCCCCAGGGGTCTGGGGCCAACGTCCTGACTTTC,CASSPQGSGANVLTF,NA,NA,15,TRBJ2-6,TRBV5-1
TGTGCCAGCAGCCGGCTGGGGACTAGCCAAGAGACCCAGTACTTC,CASSRLGTSQETQYF,TRBD2,few,15,TRBJ2-5,TRBV28
TGTGCCAGCAGCACCACCAGACAGCATGAGCAGTTCTTC,CASSTTRQHEQFF,NA,NA,13,TRBJ2-1,TRBV13
TGTGCCAGCAGCTTAGGACAGGCGCAAAAAGAGACCCAGTACTTC,CASSLGQAQKETQYF,NA,NA,15,TRBJ2-5,TRBV7-8
TGTGCCAGCAGTTTATGGGTAGCGGGAGCACCAGATACGCAGTATTTT,CASSLWVAGAPDTQYF,TRBD2,NA,16,TRBJ2-3,TRBV28
TGTGCCAGCAGCCAAAACGGCGGGGAGCTGTTTTTT,CASSQNGGELFF,NA,NA,12,TRBJ2-2,TRBV3-1/TRBV3-2